Following are 32 T cell receptor beta chains from one sample sequenced in a study of blood T cells in healthy people across ages. Then a second PCR, running roughly 7 to 11 cycles, was carried out with a sample-barcoded 5' primer and a J-beta primer mix. TCRdb redid the calling of the 5' RACE reads with MiXCR, one entry per CDR3 protein. The sample carries 700,000 to 850,000 distinct CDR3 sequences, about 37% recorded once. Sequencing was performed on blood. The source is a man younger than 30 in good health.

The CDR3 region is CASSLGNASNQPQHF. The CDR3 region has the DNA TGTGCCAGCAGCTTAGGCAATGCTAGCAATCAGCCCCAGCATTTT. The V and J genes are TRBV7-9 and TRBJ1-5; D ambiguous. With 1 base removed from V and 0 bases from J, the gap between germline ends came to 7 bases. Germline V CDR1 and CDR2: SEHNR, FQNEAQ (reference sequence). This CDR3 is 15 amino acids long.

This clonotype was picked up one time. The genes are TRBV15 and TRBJ1-5; maybe TRBD1 (5 bases). The germline gives CDR1 LNHNV, CDR2 YYDKDF (reference sequence). V was shortened by 0 bases and J by 7 bases, with 16 bases between the two germline ends. The CDR3 has 16 amino acids. The CDR3 spells CATSRDGPRVGQPQHF. CDR3 nucleotide sequence: TGTGCCACCAGCAGAGATGGCCCCAGGGTTGGCCAGCCCCAGCATTTT. Complete variable domain (other parts from reference TRBV15 and TRBJ1-5): DAMVIQNPRYQVTQFGKPVTLSCSQTLNHNVMYWYQQKSSQAPKLLFHYYDKDFNNEADTPDNFQSRRPNTSFCFLDIRSPGLGDTAMYLCATSRDGPRVGQPQHFGDGTRLSIL.

As concerns this clonotype: A much larger clone differs by one base, so this may be a read error. This sequence joins TRBV7-2 and TRBJ2-1, with 8 bases identical to TRBD2. The CDR3 contains 17 residues. CDR1 is SGHTA, CDR2 FQGNSA, per germline. V lost 5 bases, J lost 4 bases, and 13 bases stayed unmatched. The CDR3 sequence is CASSPLPPERGYNEQFF. The CDR3 DNA reads TGTGCCAGCAGCCCACTCCCCCCGGAGCGGGGGTACAATGAGCAGTTCTTC.

With regard to this clonotype: This may be a read error: a much more frequent sequence differs by one nucleotide. The J gene is TRBJ2-4, the V gene TRBV6-5; 7 nucleotides line up with TRBD1. This CDR3 is 14 amino acids long. CDR1 MNHEY and CDR2 SVGAGI come from the germline V gene. J gave up 11 bases and V 0 bases, and 7 bases lay outside the gene matches. This CDR3 reads CASSYSHRTGFQYF. The CDR3 coding sequence is TGTGCCAGCAGTTACTCGCATCGGACAGGATTTCAGTACTTC.

The V gene is TRBV9, the J gene TRBJ2-2; TRBD2 might be the D (5 bases). Trimming removed 3 bases from V and 6 bases from J, with 15 bases in between. CDR3 length: 15 residues. Germline CDR1 is SGDLS and CDR2 is YYNGEE. CDR3 sequence: CASSAAGNLPGELFF. The CDR3 coding sequence is TGTGCCAGCAGCGCCGCCGGGAATCTCCCCGGGGAGCTGTTTTTT.

There are a few counts of this clonotype. This chain uses TRBV20-1 with TRBJ1-5, with D unresolved. V shed 3 bases and J shed 0 bases, with 12 bases lying between them. Germline V gives CDR1 DFQATT, CDR2 SNEGSKA (reference sequence). This CDR3 comprises 15 residues. Written as DNA, the CDR3 is TGCAGTGCTAGTTCGCCGGAGGATAGCAATCAGCCCCAGCATTTT. This codes for CSASSPEDSNQPQHF.

This chain links TRBV30 with TRBJ2-3, with D perhaps TRBD2 (5 bases). Germline lookup yields CDR1 GTSNPN and CDR2 SVGIG (reference sequence). This CDR3 is 13 amino acids long. Trimming cost V 5 bases and J 1 base, with 10 bases left between them. In DNA, the CDR3 is TGTGCCTGGGAGGATAGCGGCACAGATACGCAGTATTTT. It translates to CAWEDSGTDTQYF. The variable domain in full, with the rest retrieved from reference TRBV30 and TRBJ2-3, is SQTIHQWPATLVQPVGSPLSLECTVEGTSNPNLYWYRQAAGRGLQLLFYSVGIGQISSEVPQNLSASRPQDRQFILSSKKLLLSDSGFYLCAWEDSGTDTQYFGPGTRLTVL.

This clonotype was seen at least ten times. The chain carries TRBV29-1 and TRBJ2-3; maybe TRBD1 (6 bases). The germline V gene encodes CDR1 SQVTM and CDR2 ANQGSEA. CDR3 length: 12 residues. The V gene lost 3 bases and the J gene lost 3 bases, with 7 bases spanning the gap. For the CDR3, the DNA is TGCAGCGTTGACCAGGGGACAGATACGCAGTATTTT. Encoded protein: CSVDQGTDTQYF.

This clonotype came up a few times. The chain links TRBV20-1 to TRBJ1-1; TRBD1 matches 10 bases. The CDR3 extends over 15 amino acids. The V segment lost 0 bases and the J segment 7 bases; nucleotides outside the gene matches: 8. Germline values: CDR1 DFQATT, CDR2 SNEGSKA (reference sequence). In nucleotides, the CDR3 is TGCAGTGCTAGAGATTGGGGGACAGGGGAGGTTGAAGCTTTCTTT. Residues: CSARDWGTGEVEAFF.

Many counts were recorded for this clonotype. The chain carries TRBV6-5 and TRBJ2-5; 8 positions match TRBD1. Germline V lookup: CDR1 MNHEY, CDR2 SVGAGI. V was pared by 6 bases and J by 0 bases, with 9 bases of the junction left unmatched. CDR3 length: 16 amino acids. For the CDR3, the DNA is TGTGCCAGCAGCGCAGGGACAGGTATCTACCAAGAGACCCAGTACTTC. This encodes CASSAGTGIYQETQYF.

This clonotype was observed a few times. V is TRBV4-3 and J is TRBJ2-5; 8 positions agree with TRBD1. With V trimmed by 3 bases and J by 11 bases, 26 bases remained unmatched. The CDR3 has 19 amino acids. CDR1 and CDR2 (germline): LGHNA, YSLEER. CDR3 residues: CASSHLKGADRGRGNEQYF. CDR3 sequence (DNA): TGCGCCAGCAGCCACCTCAAGGGGGCCGACAGGGGAAGGGGTAATGAGCAGTACTTC.

This clonotype was observed a few times. The chain is built from TRBV5-5 and TRBJ2-3, with D maybe TRBD1 (6 bases). V shed 4 bases and J shed 5 bases, with 17 bases lying between them. This CDR3 has 15 residues. Germline lookup yields CDR1 SGHKS and CDR2 YYEKEE (reference sequence). The CDR3 coding sequence is TGTGCCAGCAGCGAGAACAGGGTGGTCATAGATACGCAGTATTTT. Protein: CASSENRVVIDTQYF.

This chain joins TRBV7-2 and TRBJ2-5, with 12 bases aligning to TRBD2. V dropped 2 bases and J dropped 0; count of bases not matched to a gene: 7. The CDR3 totals 18 residues. Germline V gene data show CDR1 as SGHTA and CDR2 as FQGNSA. The CDR3 loop reads CASSLFVTSGGHQETQYF. The CDR3 bases are TGTGCCAGCAGCTTATTCGTGACTAGCGGGGGCCACCAAGAGACCCAGTACTTC.

The rearrangement joins TRBV7-3 to TRBJ2-5, with 7 bases matching TRBD2. This CDR3 region has 15 residues. Germline CDR1 and CDR2: SGHTA and FQGTGA. After removal of 5 bases from V and 2 bases from J, the junction contained 8 bases not matched to a gene. CDR3 loop: CASSPLAGDQETQYF. The CDR3 DNA reads as TGTGCCAGCAGCCCGCTGGCGGGGGATCAAGAGACCCAGTACTTC.

The gene calls are TRBV7-2 and TRBJ2-1, with 9 bases identical to TRBD1. Trimming took 4 bases from V and 10 from J; bases not matched to a gene: 11. The CDR3 consists of 15 residues. Germline lookup yields CDR1 SGHTA and CDR2 FQGNSA. The CDR3: CASSSRTGVEYEQFF. As DNA, the CDR3 is TGTGCCAGCAGCTCGCGGACAGGGGTCGAGTACGAGCAGTTCTTC.

The chain is built from TRBV9 and TRBJ2-1; 8 nucleotides align to TRBD2. CDR1 and CDR2 (germline): SGDLS, YYNGEE. The J segment lost 10 bases and the V segment lost 0 bases, leaving 15 bases of the junction unmatched. CDR3 length: 17 amino acids. CDR3 region: CASSVGSAGAPLEEQFF. In nucleotides, the CDR3 is TGTGCCAGCAGCGTAGGATCAGCGGGAGCCCCCTTAGAGGAGCAGTTCTTC. The whole variable domain, remainder taken from reference TRBV9 and TRBJ2-1, is DSGVTQTPKHLITATGQRVTLRCSPRSGDLSVYWYQQSLDQGLQFLIQYYNGEERAKGNILERFSAQQFPDLHSELNLSSLELGDSALYFCASSVGSAGAPLEEQFFGPGTRLTVL.

The chain has TRBV5-1 and TRBJ2-3; D is tentatively TRBD1 or TRBD2 (6 bases each). The CDR3 is made up of 15 amino acids. V gave up 4 bases and J gave up 5 bases, with 17 bases separating them. Germline loops: CDR1 SGHRS, CDR2 YFSETQ. DNA for the CDR3: TGCGCCAGCAGCGTGGAGGGCGTAGGGGGAGATACGCAGTATTTT. This codes for CASSVEGVGGDTQYF.

Here the CDR3 reads CSARIPTGGWYTEAFF. The DNA for the CDR3 is TGCAGTGCTAGGATCCCGACAGGGGGCTGGTACACTGAAGCTTTCTTT. This chain connects TRBV20-1 to TRBJ1-1, with 10 bases identical to TRBD1. CDR1 DFQATT and CDR2 SNEGSKA come from the germline V gene (reference sequence). Trimming at V came to 3 bases and at J to 3 bases, leaving 10 bases not matched to a gene. This CDR3 comprises 16 residues.

This clonotype came up a few times. The gene calls are TRBV14 and TRBJ2-7; perhaps TRBD2 as D (5 bases). The DNA end lines up better with TRBJ2-5; the J call may be wrong. Germline-derived CDR1 and CDR2 are SGHDN and FVKESK. This CDR3 has 15 residues. CDR3 nucleotides: TGTGCCAGCAGCCAGACGAGTGGTGGCGGGGAGACCCAGTACTTC. Residues: CASSQTSGGGETQYF.

Worth noting for this clonotype: Compared with germline, one end of the junction differs, possibly owing to a read error. The V call is TRBV7-2, the J call TRBJ1-2; D call uncertain. Germline assignment: CDR1 SGHTA and CDR2 FQGNSA. The CDR3 length is 12 residues. CDR3 in DNA: TGTGTCAGCAGCTTCGGGGACTATGGCTACACCTTC. It is translated as CVSSFGDYGYTF.

This clonotype was counted a few times. This chain connects TRBV7-2 to TRBJ2-1; D unclear. The CDR3 sequence is 13 residues long. Trimming took 7 bases from V and 7 from J, leaving 14 bases between them. Per the germline V gene, CDR1 is SGHTA and CDR2 is FQGNSA. The CDR3 region has the DNA TGTGCCAGCACTCCCTACCAGGAAAATGAGCAGTTCTTC. Translated, it gives CASTPYQENEQFF.

This clonotype was seen at least ten times. The rearrangement links TRBV7-3 to TRBJ2-1; D gene uncertain. CDR1 and CDR2 from the germline V gene are SGHTA and FQGTGA. The V gene lost 5 bases and the J gene lost 5 bases, with 10 bases spanning the gap. The CDR3 has 13 amino acids. CDR3 nucleotide sequence: TGTGCCAGCAGCCTTGACCAGAACAATGAGCAGTTCTTC. It encodes CASSLDQNNEQFF.

The table lists this clonotype with many counts. The chain couples TRBV20-1 to TRBJ2-3; D unclear. This CDR3 contains 13 residues. Deletions cut 3 bases from V and 5 bases from J, with 12 bases between. The germline V gene encodes CDR1 DFQATT and CDR2 SNEGSKA (reference sequence). CDR3: CSASSDSRDTQYF. As DNA, the CDR3 is TGCAGTGCTAGTAGTGATAGTCGAGATACGCAGTATTTT.

In this sample, this clonotype turned up many times. The V call is TRBV4-3, the J call TRBJ1-6, with no clear D. The CDR3 spans 13 residues. Trimming left V 1 base short and J 6 bases short, with 4 bases between. The germline V gene has CDR1 LGHNA and CDR2 YSLEER. CDR3 nucleotides: TGCGCCAGCAGCCAAGCCTTTAATTCACCCCTCCACTTT. The encoded protein is CASSQAFNSPLHF.

As regards this clonotype: A much larger clone is a single base away; this may be a read error. The CDR3 loop is CVSSFQDWNEQFF. CDR3 nucleotide sequence: TGTGTCAGCAGTTTTCAAGACTGGAATGAGCAGTTCTTC. This chain joins TRBV12-3 or TRBV12-4 and TRBJ2-1; D call uncertain. CDR3 length: 13 amino acids.

J is TRBJ2-1 and V is TRBV4-1; D is unresolved. The V end lost 1 base, the J end lost 10 bases, and 8 bases lay between the germline ends. Germline V gene sequence: CDR1 MGHRA, CDR2 YSYEKL. There are 12 residues in the CDR3. The CDR3 reads CASSQARDEQFF. The CDR3 DNA follows: TGCGCCAGCAGCCAAGCACGAGACGAGCAGTTCTTC.

A word on this clonotype: One end of the junction fails to match germline, which may point to a read error. The CDR3 here is CAGSYSSQISYNEQFF. CDR3 DNA: TGTGCCGGCAGTTACTCCTCCCAAATCTCCTACAATGAGCAGTTCTTC. The chain is built from TRBV6-2 or TRBV6-3 and TRBJ2-1; D is undetermined. Germline values: CDR1 MNHEY, CDR2 SVGEGT. The CDR3 is made up of 16 amino acids.

The chain has TRBV7-2 and TRBJ2-7, with D possibly TRBD1 on 5 matching bases. The CDR3 loop spans 15 amino acids. V gave up 4 bases and J gave up 6 bases, with 19 bases separating them. Per germline, CDR1 SGHTA and CDR2 FQGNSA. The CDR3 DNA is TGTGCCAGCAGCTACTCCCCAGGGAACTCTGGCGAGCAGTACTTC. Translation gives CASSYSPGNSGEQYF.

The V call is TRBV20-1, the J call TRBJ2-3, with 8 bases aligning to TRBD2. The ends lost 6 bases at V and 4 bases at J; junction bases unmatched: 9. Germline loops: CDR1 DFQATT, CDR2 SNEGSKA (reference sequence). The CDR3 length is 14 residues. CDR3 in amino acids: CSAHRGGRPDTQYF. CDR3 nucleotide sequence: TGCAGTGCCCACCGGGGGGGCCGCCCAGATACGCAGTATTTT.

The sample holds a few counts of this clonotype. The rearrangement links TRBV2 to TRBJ1-5; 8 nucleotides line up with TRBD1. Germline CDR1 SNHLY, CDR2 FYNNEI. The CDR3 is 17 residues long. V shed 7 bases, J shed 5 bases, and the junction held 16 bases outside the gene matches. CDR3 protein: CASTRGLDRGKDQPQHF. The CDR3 DNA reads as TGTGCCAGCACAAGGGGCCTAGACAGGGGTAAGGATCAGCCCCAGCATTTT.

The V and J genes are TRBV7-2 and TRBJ2-3; the D gene could be TRBD1 or TRBD2 (5 bases each). The CDR3 sequence is 17 residues long. Trimming stripped 1 base from V and 0 bases from J, with 14 bases between. The V gene's germline CDR1 is SGHTA and CDR2 FQGNSA. DNA of the CDR3: TGTGCCAGCAGCTTAGAAATAGGGGACGGTAGCACAGATACGCAGTATTTT. Its translation is CASSLEIGDGSTDTQYF.

The table lists this clonotype with many counts. The genes are TRBV28 and TRBJ2-3, with a possible D match to TRBD1 (5 bases). Germline V gene lookup returns CDR1 MDHEN and CDR2 SYDVKM. V was cut by 3 bases and J by 3 bases, with 13 bases left in between. The CDR3 has 15 amino acids. The CDR3 loop is CASSLLQGGTDTQYF. The CDR3 DNA reads TGTGCCAGCAGTTTGTTGCAGGGTGGGACAGATACGCAGTATTTT.